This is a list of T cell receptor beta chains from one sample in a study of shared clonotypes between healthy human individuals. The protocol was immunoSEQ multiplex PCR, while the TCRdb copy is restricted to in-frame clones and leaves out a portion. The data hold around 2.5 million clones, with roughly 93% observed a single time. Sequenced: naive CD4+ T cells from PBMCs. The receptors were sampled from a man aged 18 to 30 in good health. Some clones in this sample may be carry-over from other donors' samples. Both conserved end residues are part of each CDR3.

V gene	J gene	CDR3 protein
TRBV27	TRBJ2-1	CASRPSGRYRTIFYNEQFF
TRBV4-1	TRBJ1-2	CASSQERQGGAGYTF
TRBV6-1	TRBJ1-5	CASSGGQPQHF
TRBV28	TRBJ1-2	CASEIRGYGYTF
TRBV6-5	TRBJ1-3	CASRSGTNSGNTIYF
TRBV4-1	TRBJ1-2	CASSRWGGLYGYTF
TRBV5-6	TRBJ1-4	CASSSFWTGGNEKLFF
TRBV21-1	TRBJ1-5	CASSKVQGNQPQHF
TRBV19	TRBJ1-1	CASSIVGGGSEAFF
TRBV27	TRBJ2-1	CASRGLANYNEQFF
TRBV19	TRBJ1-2	CASSVRAPPLYGYTF
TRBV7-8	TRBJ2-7	CASSLGFSSYEQYF
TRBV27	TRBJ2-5	CASSFLAGDETQYF
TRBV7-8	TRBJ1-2	CASSFDRNYGYTF
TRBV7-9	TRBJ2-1	CASSLVTSGSNEQFF
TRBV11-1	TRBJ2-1	CASSSGLNNEQFF
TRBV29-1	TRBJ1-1	CSVEHRLSNTEAFF
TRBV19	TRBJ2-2	CASSIIQNTGELFF
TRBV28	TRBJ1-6	CASSSPDYSPLHF
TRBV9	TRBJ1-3	CASSVAPNSGNTIYF
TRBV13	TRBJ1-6	CASSLGQGRRVSSPLHF
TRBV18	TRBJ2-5	CASSPIVAVWRGETQYF
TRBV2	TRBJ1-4	CASSLQGGGEEKLFF
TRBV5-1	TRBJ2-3	CASSWVVAGGTDTQYF
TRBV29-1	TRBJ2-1	CSARQGADNEQFF
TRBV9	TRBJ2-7	CASSPAGGPSYEQYF
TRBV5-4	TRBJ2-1	CASTTGNSYNEQFF
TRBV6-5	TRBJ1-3	CASAAGNTIYF
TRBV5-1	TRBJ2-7	CASSLGVTSGYEQYF
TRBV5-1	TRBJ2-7	CASSLALAGGSYEQYF
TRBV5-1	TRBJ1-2	CASSLVGGSYGYTF
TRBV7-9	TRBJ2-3	CASSPGAGTQYF
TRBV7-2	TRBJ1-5	CASSLVQIPSNQPQHF
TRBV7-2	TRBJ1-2	CASSSMGDRPYGYTF
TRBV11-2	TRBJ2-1	CASSSPSGGDEQFF
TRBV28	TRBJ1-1	CASNQDREGFEAFF
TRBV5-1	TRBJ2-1	CASSRDTYNEQFF
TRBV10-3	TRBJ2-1	CAISEGRDRADEQFF
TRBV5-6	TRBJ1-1	CASSLTDPIGAFF
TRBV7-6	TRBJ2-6	CASTEGHLSGANVLTF
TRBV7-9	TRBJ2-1	CASSSGQNSYNEQFF